These T cell receptor beta chains were read from a single sample in a study of CD8 T cells in ankylosing spondylitis. MiXCR, run by TCRdb on the 5' RACE reads, gives a single entry per CDR3 protein. The sample lists a few hundred thousand distinct CDR3 sequences; 20% were seen once. Material for sequencing was blood, either unsorted or a sorted T cell fraction (not recorded which). These receptor sequences come from a male donor with ankylosing spondylitis or in good health (not recorded which). The CDR3 runs from the conserved cysteine through the conserved F or W. The size field is filled for only some rows; it gives once, few, many or a size class.

size	V	length	CDR3
.	TRBV14	13	CASSQESGKKLFF
few	TRBV29-1	12	CSVERGGDTQYF
many	TRBV5-1	16	CASSPGGTGRNQPQHF
.	TRBV28	14	CASISGSSYNEQFF
few	TRBV15	11	CATSAEETQYF
.	TRBV20-1	14	CSAPGTGSTGELFF
.	TRBV7-6	18	CASSFIKAFGTGANVLTF
many	TRBV7-6	17	CASSGDVTSGSSETQYF
few	TRBV29-1	12	CSVGAYANIQYF
few	TRBV4-1	15	CASSQELRNNQPQHF
.	TRBV20-1	17	CSARTRRGLAWSGELFF
.	TRBV3-1	15	CASSQDSRPNQPQHF
.	TRBV6-5	18	CASSYSRPGQGTYNEQFF
few	TRBV20-1	14	CSASGKGADSPLHF
few	TRBV9	12	CASSGRQGTQYF
.	TRBV12-3/TRBV12-4	14	CASSLGGIVGELFF
many	TRBV29-1	14	CSVGGTSGQETQYF
few	TRBV5-1	15	CASSLERGGFTEAFF
few	TRBV4-2	14	CASSQERLNTEAFF
many	TRBV11-2	15	CASSSDRGSNQPQHF
few	TRBV10-2	17	CASTPRGQGANTGELFF
few	TRBV7-2	13	CASSLDGIGELFF
few	TRBV10-3	12	CAIIRAQETQYF
.	TRBV28	15	CASREQGAYTGELFF
.	TRBV12-3/TRBV12-4	15	CASSLYASGTDTQYF
few	TRBV6-5	15	CASSYGAGVSNEQFF